The entry below describes one TCR beta chain. Methods used by the authors: Estimated nucleated cell counts came from reference gene primer amplification. Clones were sequenced by immunoSEQ multiplex PCR, and TCRdb holds only the in-frame ones, with some missing. That table gives V, J and clone size, and the DNA gave D and trimming. The profile covers under 90,000 clones, with around nine tenths appearing a single time and less than 3% taken by the ten largest. This record belongs to a study of blood T cell repertoires in COVID-19. For the study at large: Samples came from the United States, Italy and Spain, spanning acute and convalescent COVID-19. T cells, B-cell-depleted T cells, or PBMCs supplied cDNA or gDNA.

V dropped 10 bases and J dropped 3; count of bases not matched to a gene: 9. CDR1 and CDR2 (germline): LNHDA, SQIVND (reference sequence). The CDR3 loop spans 13 amino acids. The chain recombines TRBV19 with TRBJ2-7; 7 nucleotides line up with TRBD2. The TCR was taken from a man between 65 and 85 years old with active or convalescent COVID-19. What was sequenced was peripheral blood. DNA of the CDR3: TGTGCCACCAAGGAGCGGGGTAACTACGAGCAGTACTTC. Translating gives CATKERGNYEQYF.